This T cell receptor (beta chain) was captured in a study of OX40 agonist ivuxolimab in advanced cancers. Whole-study findings and limits: Clonal expansion among partial responders at 0.1-3.0 mg/kg ranked near the lowest. Some nonresponders likewise displayed low normalized T-cell clonal expansion.

The V gene's germline CDR1 is SGDLS and CDR2 YYNGEE. The CDR3 has 16 amino acids. Between the trimmed V and J ends, which lost 0 bases and 0 bases, there was a span of 11 bases. A remark on this clone: Antigen: not known.

The repertoire was sequenced with immunoSEQ multiplex PCR; TCRdb's copy has only in-frame clones and lacks some. The sample lists tens of thousands of clones, approximately 91% seen once, with around 0.7% in the top ten. The sample here was CD4+ or CD8+ T cells sorted from blood, taken in a trial of the OX40 agonist ivuxolimab. The V and J genes are TRBV9 and TRBJ2-3; D is unclear. The TCR comes from an adult with an advanced solid tumor such as melanoma, head and neck, liver or kidney cancer. CDR3 DNA sequence: TGTGCCAGCAGCGTAGGCCCGGAGCCCAGCACAGATACGCAGTATTTT. This codes for CASSVGPEPSTDTQYF. Together with reference TRBV9 and TRBJ2-3, the CDR3 gives the full variable domain: DSGVTQTPKHLITATGQRVTLRCSPRSGDLSVYWYQQSLDQGLQFLIQYYNGEERAKGNILERFSAQQFPDLHSELNLSSLELGDSALYFCASSVGPEPSTDTQYFGPGTRLTVL.